Each of the 30 T cell receptor beta chains below was sequenced from the same sample in a study of blood T cell repertoires in COVID-19. TCRdb's copy holds only in-frame clones and misses some; the assay was immunoSEQ multiplex PCR. The sample lists under 350,000 clones; around 82% were seen once. Sequencing was performed on peripheral blood. Receptor source: a woman in her forties or fifties who had recovered from COVID-19.

This clone occurred a few times. The V and J genes are TRBV7-2 and TRBJ2-3; no definite D call. The CDR3 spans 12 residues. The V end was cut by 5 bases, the J end by 2 bases, with 5 bases between. In germline, CDR1 is SGHTA, CDR2 FQGNSA. The CDR3 DNA reads as TGTGCCAGCAGCAGAGTCACAGATACGCAGTATTTT. It translates to CASSRVTDTQYF. Full variable domain (rest looked up from reference TRBV7-2 and TRBJ2-3): GAGVSQSPSNKVTEKGKDVELRCDPISGHTALYWYRQSLGQGLEFLIYFQGNSAPDKSGLPSDRFSAERTGGSVSTLTIQRTQQEDSAVYLCASSRVTDTQYFGPGTRLTVL.

In this sample, this clone turned up once. The chain combines TRBV28 with TRBJ2-2; 11 bases align to TRBD2. This CDR3 is 17 amino acids long. Trimming took 3 bases from V and 1 from J; bases not matched to a gene: 4. Germline assignment: CDR1 MDHEN and CDR2 SYDVKM. The CDR3, as DNA: TGTGCCAGCAGTTTTGTGCTAGCGGGAGGGAACACCGGGGAGCTGTTTTTT. It encodes CASSFVLAGGNTGELFF.

The V and J genes are TRBV6-6 and TRBJ2-1, with 10 bases that match TRBD1. Trimming at V came to 4 bases and at J to 4 bases, leaving 4 bases not matched to a gene. Germline CDR1 reads MNHNY; CDR2 reads SVGAGI (reference sequence). This CDR3 has 15 amino acids. The CDR3 loop is CASSSPGQGYNEQFF. In nucleotides, the CDR3 is TGTGCCAGCAGTTCACCGGGACAGGGGTACAATGAGCAGTTCTTC.

The J gene is TRBJ1-2, the V gene TRBV4-3; D gene unclear. The CDR3 length is 12 residues. CDR1 is LGHNA, CDR2 YSLEER, per germline. Trimming removed 0 bases from V and 4 bases from J, with 3 bases in between. In nucleotides, the CDR3 is TGCGCCAGCAGCCAAGAGGCCTATGGCTACACCTTC. This translates into CASSQEAYGYTF.

The rearrangement links TRBV6-5 to TRBJ1-1; D remains ambiguous. V was pared by 0 bases and J by 3 bases, with 14 bases between. Germline V gene sequence: CDR1 MNHEY, CDR2 SVGAGI. The CDR3 has 16 amino acids. The CDR3 DNA reads as TGTGCCAGCAGTTACTCTGCAGGTGACCTATACACTGAAGCTTTCTTT. This codes for CASSYSAGDLYTEAFF.

The chain joins TRBV6-2 or TRBV6-3 to TRBJ2-1; tentatively, D is TRBD2 (6 bases). The germline gives CDR1 MNHEY, CDR2 SVGEGT. Trimming removed 2 bases at V and 8 bases at J, with 19 bases between. CDR3 size: 16 residues. The CDR3 DNA reads as TGTGCCAGCAGTTACGGTCGGGGGAGACGGGTGGATGAGCAGTTCTTC. Translated: CASSYGRGRRVDEQFF.

The CDR3 bases are TGTGCCAGCAGCTTGTCGGGACAGGGGCAAGAGACCCAGTACTTC. It specifies CASSLSGQGQETQYF. The chain employs TRBV5-4 and TRBJ2-5; 10 bases align to TRBD1. The germline V gene encodes CDR1 SGHNT and CDR2 YYREEE (reference sequence). This CDR3 is built from 15 residues. Germline trimming cut 1 base from V and 2 bases from J; bases unmatched to any gene: 2.

The chain carries TRBV7-2 and TRBJ2-5; the D is unclear. The CDR3 covers 13 residues. The V and J ends lost 0 bases and 4 bases respectively, with 6 bases between them. The germline V gene encodes CDR1 SGHTA and CDR2 FQGNSA. The DNA of the CDR3 is TGTGCCAGCAGCTTAGCGCTGCGAGAGACCCAGTACTTC. Protein: CASSLALRETQYF.

V and J are TRBV4-3 and TRBJ2-1, with 11 nucleotides matching TRBD2. Germline trimming cut 0 bases from V and 6 bases from J; bases unmatched to any gene: 7. The CDR3 covers 17 residues. CDR1 and CDR2 (germline): LGHNA, YSLEER. The CDR3 is CASSQDRRTSGFNEQFF. In DNA, the CDR3 is TGCGCCAGCAGCCAAGATCGGCGGACTAGCGGGTTCAATGAGCAGTTCTTC.

The V call is TRBV27, the J call TRBJ1-2; 9 bases line up with TRBD1. The CDR3 extends over 17 amino acids. J lost 2 bases, V lost 4 bases, and 11 bases had no gene match. CDR1 and CDR2 from the germline V gene are MNHEY and SMNVEV (reference sequence). CDR3 in DNA: TGTGCCAGCAGTTCCCAGCCCGGGACAGGGAAAAACTATGGCTACACCTTC. Residues: CASSSQPGTGKNYGYTF.

This rearrangement joins TRBV6-5 to TRBJ2-3, with 9 bases identical to TRBD2. The CDR3 extends over 14 amino acids. Germline CDR1 and CDR2: MNHEY and SVGAGI. With V trimmed by 9 bases and J by 4 bases, 8 bases remained unmatched. CDR3 in DNA: TGTGCCAGTATATTAGCGGGGGAGGCAGATACGCAGTATTTT. It is translated as CASILAGEADTQYF.

This clone appeared a few times. The chain combines TRBV4-2 with TRBJ1-4; maybe TRBD1 (6 bases). CDR1 is LGHNA and CDR2 is YNFKEQ in the germline V gene. There are 12 residues in the CDR3. Trimming left V 0 bases short and J 14 bases short, with 10 bases between. As DNA, the CDR3 is TGTGCCAGCAGCCAAGAGGGTGGGGGCCTGTTTTTT. As protein: CASSQEGGGLFF.

This chain connects TRBV29-1 to TRBJ2-5; 8 nucleotides agree with TRBD2. Per the germline V gene, CDR1 is SQVTM and CDR2 is ANQGSEA. V lost 4 bases and J lost 3; bases outside the gene matches: 13. The CDR3 runs 16 residues. CDR3 coding DNA: TGCAGCGTTGCCCCCCCGGTAGCGGGAAAAGAAGAGACCCAGTACTTC. It encodes CSVAPPVAGKEETQYF.

The chain has TRBV28 and TRBJ2-3; 7 positions match TRBD1. The CDR3 runs 12 residues. The V gene's germline CDR1 is MDHEN and CDR2 SYDVKM. With V trimmed by 10 bases and J by 6 bases, 7 bases remained unmatched. CDR3 loop: CAITRGLDTQYF. As DNA, the CDR3 is TGTGCCATCACGAGGGGGCTCGATACGCAGTATTTT. The variable domain in full, with the rest retrieved from reference TRBV28 and TRBJ2-3, is DVKVTQSSRYLVKRTGEKVFLECVQDMDHENMFWYRQDPGLGLRLIYFSYDVKMKEKGDIPEGYSVSREKKERFSLILESASTNQTSMYLCAITRGLDTQYFGPGTRLTVL.

The chain has TRBV28 and TRBJ2-1; the D gene is possibly TRBD2 (6 bases). Per the germline V gene, CDR1 is MDHEN and CDR2 is SYDVKM. Between the trimmed V and J ends, which lost 5 bases and 7 bases, there was a span of 12 bases. The CDR3 sequence is 13 residues long. The CDR3 is CASSPGTFNEQFF. In DNA form, the CDR3 reads TGTGCCAGCAGTCCTGGGACTTTTAATGAGCAGTTCTTC.

The chain has TRBV18 and TRBJ1-2; 7 positions agree with TRBD1. This CDR3 has 15 residues. J lost 7 bases, V lost 3 bases, and 11 bases had no gene match. Germline V CDR1 and CDR2: KGHSH, LQKENI. The CDR3 DNA reads as TGTGCCAGCTCACCGGGACAGCCACCCTTAAGTGGCTACACCTTC. Protein sequence: CASSPGQPPLSGYTF.

The chain is built from TRBV7-2 and TRBJ2-5, with D possibly being TRBD1 (5 bases). V was cut by 6 bases and J by 2 bases, with 7 bases left in between. This CDR3 has 12 amino acids. Germline lookup yields CDR1 SGHTA and CDR2 FQGNSA. The CDR3 DNA reads TGTGCCAGCAGGGACACGCAAGAGACCCAGTACTTC. It specifies CASRDTQETQYF.

In this sample, this clone turned up a few times. This chain connects TRBV28 to TRBJ1-2, with 9 bases that match TRBD1. Germline loops: CDR1 MDHEN, CDR2 SYDVKM. With 2 bases clipped from V and 8 bases from J, the junction kept 9 bases outside the gene matches. The CDR3 runs to 15 residues. CDR3 sequence: CASSLSPGTGHGYTF. As DNA, the CDR3 is TGTGCCAGCAGTTTAAGCCCCGGGACAGGGCACGGCTACACCTTC.

This clone was observed once. This CDR3 reads CASSQDPASGKYEQYF. The CDR3 DNA sequence: TGCGCCAGCAGCCAAGACCCGGCTAGCGGGAAATACGAGCAGTACTTC. This chain joins TRBV4-3 and TRBJ2-7; TRBD2 agrees at 9 bases. CDR3 length: 16 amino acids. Germline V gene data show CDR1 as LGHNA and CDR2 as YSLEER. V lost 0 bases and J lost 4; bases outside the gene matches: 7.

The rearrangement links TRBV7-8 to TRBJ1-5, with a tentative D call TRBD1 (6 bases). The CDR3 length is 16 residues. Germline CDR1 reads SGHVS; CDR2 reads FQNEAQ. The V end was cut by 1 base, the J end by 3 bases, with 13 bases between. The CDR3 sequence: CASSLGTGGPNQPQHF. CDR3 coding DNA: TGTGCCAGCAGCTTAGGGACCGGGGGGCCCAATCAGCCCCAGCATTTT.

The gene calls are TRBV7-9 and TRBJ1-6; unclear D gene. In germline, CDR1 is SEHNR, CDR2 FQNEAQ (reference sequence). The CDR3 runs to 12 residues. With 7 bases removed from V and 7 bases from J, the gap between germline ends came to 8 bases. CDR3 nucleotide sequence: TGTGCCAGCAAAGCGGGGAATTCACCCCTCCACTTT. This codes for CASKAGNSPLHF.

This chain links TRBV28 with TRBJ1-4, with 7 bases that match TRBD1. Germline assignment: CDR1 MDHEN and CDR2 SYDVKM. Germline trimming cut 6 bases from V and 10 bases from J; bases unmatched to any gene: 11. This CDR3 region has 14 residues. CDR3 protein: CASSSGQDRGKLFF. The CDR3 DNA is TGTGCCAGCAGCTCCGGACAGGATCGTGGAAAACTGTTTTTT.

J is TRBJ2-5 and V is TRBV3-1 (or the pseudogene TRBV3-2); D may be TRBD2 (5 bases). V was shortened by 8 bases and J by 1 base, with 11 bases between the two germline ends. The V gene's germline CDR1 is LGHDT and CDR2 YNNKEL (reference sequence). This CDR3 is 13 amino acids long. Here the CDR3 reads CASSRGLQETQYF. The DNA of the CDR3 is TGTGCCAGCTCCCGAGGGCTCCAAGAGACCCAGTACTTC.

V gene TRBV27 combines with J gene TRBJ2-2; 10 nucleotides match TRBD2. Germline V gene data show CDR1 as MNHEY and CDR2 as SMNVEV (reference sequence). V gave up 2 bases and J gave up 6 bases; unmatched junction bases: 6. This CDR3 spans 16 amino acids. CDR3 bases: TGTGCCAGCAGTTTAAGCGGGGGGGTCTTACCCGGGGAGCTGTTTTTT. Amino acid sequence: CASSLSGGVLPGELFF.

This clone was recorded once. J is TRBJ2-1 and V is TRBV7-2, with 7 bases identical to TRBD2. The CDR3 extends over 18 amino acids. V shed 2 bases, J shed 7 bases, and the junction held 17 bases outside the gene matches. Germline V CDR1 and CDR2: SGHTA, FQGNSA. CDR3 coding DNA: TGTGCCAGCAGCTTAACAGTCTCGGGGGGAGGTATTTCTAATGAGCAGTTCTTC. Its protein product is CASSLTVSGGGISNEQFF.

This clone was seen a few times. The chain uses TRBV6-5 and TRBJ1-1, with 10 positions matching TRBD1. Looked up from germline, CDR1 is MNHEY and CDR2 is SVGAGI. The CDR3 has 13 amino acids. Losses at the gene ends were 6 bases for V and 8 bases for J; bases not matched to a gene: 6. The CDR3 coding sequence is TGTGCCAGCAGAGACAGGGGGCGCGGCGAAGCTTTCTTT. Translating gives CASRDRGRGEAFF.

This clone has ten or more counts. The rearrangement links TRBV12-3 or TRBV12-4 to TRBJ2-7; unclear D gene. The CDR3 extends over 11 amino acids. V was clipped by 5 bases and J by 7 bases, with 9 bases between them. The chain's CDR3 is CASSAIEEQYF. The CDR3 nucleotides read TGTGCCAGCAGTGCCATTGAGGAGCAGTACTTC.

This chain uses TRBV5-1 with TRBJ2-7; 12 bases are a match to TRBD2. The CDR3 is made up of 14 amino acids. Germline V CDR1 and CDR2: SGHRS, YFSETQ. V lost 4 bases to trimming and J lost 6 bases; unmatched junction nucleotides: 5. The CDR3 bases are TGCGCCAGCAGCGGGACTAGCGGGTCTCTCGAGCAGTACTTC. It is translated as CASSGTSGSLEQYF.

J is TRBJ2-1 and V is TRBV9, with TRBD2 identical over 7 bases. V lost 4 bases and J lost 4; bases outside the gene matches: 11. The CDR3 contains 16 residues. Germline lookup yields CDR1 SGDLS and CDR2 YYNGEE. CDR3: CASSPLLAGVYNEQFF. The DNA of the CDR3 is TGTGCCAGCAGCCCTCTATTAGCGGGCGTTTACAATGAGCAGTTCTTC.

The rearrangement joins TRBV2 to TRBJ2-3; 7 positions match TRBD2. Germline V gives CDR1 SNHLY, CDR2 FYNNEI. There are 14 residues in the CDR3. V lost 6 bases and J lost 4; bases outside the gene matches: 7. The CDR3 loop is CASSPHAGADTQYF. The CDR3 region has the DNA TGTGCCAGCAGCCCCCATGCGGGGGCAGATACGCAGTATTTT.